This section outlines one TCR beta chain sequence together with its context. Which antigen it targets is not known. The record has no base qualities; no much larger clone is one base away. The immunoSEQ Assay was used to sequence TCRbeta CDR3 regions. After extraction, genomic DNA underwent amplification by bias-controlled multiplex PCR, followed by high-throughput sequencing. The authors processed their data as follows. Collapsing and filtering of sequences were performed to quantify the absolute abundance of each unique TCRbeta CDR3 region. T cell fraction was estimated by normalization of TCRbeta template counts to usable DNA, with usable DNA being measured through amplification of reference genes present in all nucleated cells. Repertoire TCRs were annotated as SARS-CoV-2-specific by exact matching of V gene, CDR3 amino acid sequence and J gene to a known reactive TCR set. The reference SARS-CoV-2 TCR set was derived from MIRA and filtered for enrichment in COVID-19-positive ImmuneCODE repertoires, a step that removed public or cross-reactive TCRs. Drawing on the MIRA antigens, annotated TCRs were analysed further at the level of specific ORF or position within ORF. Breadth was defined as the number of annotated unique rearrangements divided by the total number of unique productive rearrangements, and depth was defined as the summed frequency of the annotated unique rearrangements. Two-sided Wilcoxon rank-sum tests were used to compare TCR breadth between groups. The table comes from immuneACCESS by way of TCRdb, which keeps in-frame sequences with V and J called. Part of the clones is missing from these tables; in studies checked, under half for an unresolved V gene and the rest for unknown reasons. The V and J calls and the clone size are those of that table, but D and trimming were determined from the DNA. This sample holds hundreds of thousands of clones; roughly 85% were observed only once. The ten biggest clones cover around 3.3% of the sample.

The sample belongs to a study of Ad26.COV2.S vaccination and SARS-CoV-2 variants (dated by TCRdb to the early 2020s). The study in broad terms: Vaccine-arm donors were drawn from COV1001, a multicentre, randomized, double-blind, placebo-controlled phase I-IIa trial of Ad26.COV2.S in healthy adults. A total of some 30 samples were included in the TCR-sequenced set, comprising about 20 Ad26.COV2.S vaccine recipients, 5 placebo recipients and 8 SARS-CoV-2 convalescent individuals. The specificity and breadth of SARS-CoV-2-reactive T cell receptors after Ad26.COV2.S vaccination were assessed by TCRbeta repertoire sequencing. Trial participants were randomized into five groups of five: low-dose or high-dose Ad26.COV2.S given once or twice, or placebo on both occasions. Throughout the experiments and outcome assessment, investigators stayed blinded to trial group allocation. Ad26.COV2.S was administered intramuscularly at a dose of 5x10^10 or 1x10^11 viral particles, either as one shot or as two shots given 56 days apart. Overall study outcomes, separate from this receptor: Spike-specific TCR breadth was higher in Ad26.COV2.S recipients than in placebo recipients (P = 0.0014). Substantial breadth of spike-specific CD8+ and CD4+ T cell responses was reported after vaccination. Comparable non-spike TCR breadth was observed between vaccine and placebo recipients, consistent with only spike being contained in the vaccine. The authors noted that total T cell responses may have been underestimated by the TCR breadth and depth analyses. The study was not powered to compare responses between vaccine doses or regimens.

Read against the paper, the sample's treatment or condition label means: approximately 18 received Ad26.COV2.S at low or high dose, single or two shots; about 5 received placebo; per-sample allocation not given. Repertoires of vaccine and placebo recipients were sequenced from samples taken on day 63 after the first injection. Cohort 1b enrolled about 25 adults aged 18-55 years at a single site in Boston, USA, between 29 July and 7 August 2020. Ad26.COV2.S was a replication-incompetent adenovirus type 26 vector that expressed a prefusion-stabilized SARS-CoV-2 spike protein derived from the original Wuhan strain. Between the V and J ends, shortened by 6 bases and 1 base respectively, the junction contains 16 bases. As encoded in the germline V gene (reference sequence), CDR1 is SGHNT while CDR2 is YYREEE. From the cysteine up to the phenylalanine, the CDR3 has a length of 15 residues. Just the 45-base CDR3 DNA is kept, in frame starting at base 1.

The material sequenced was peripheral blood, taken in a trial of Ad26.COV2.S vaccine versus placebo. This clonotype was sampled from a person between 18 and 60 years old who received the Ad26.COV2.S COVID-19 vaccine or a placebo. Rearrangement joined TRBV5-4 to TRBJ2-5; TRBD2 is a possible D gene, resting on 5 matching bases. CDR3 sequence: CASTVRLAGQETQYF. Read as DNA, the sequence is TGTGCCAGCACAGTTCGGCTAGCCGGCCAAGAGACCCAGTACTTC.